This T cell receptor (beta chain) was obtained from a study of T cell responses to AZD1222 COVID-19 vaccine. Overall study: Combined were second doses at about 4 or about 12 weeks.

TCRdb's table, derived via immunoSEQ multiplex PCR, lists solely in-frame clones and lacks some. The sample consists of 110,000 to 150,000 clones, over 90% of them appearing once. The V and J ends lost 0 bases and 7 bases, in that order; junction bases with no gene match: 13. The CDR3 has 17 residues. Germline CDR1 SGHDT, CDR2 YYEEEE. General study points: Among the donors, most were white British and more were female, and clonal diversity was possibly underestimated. Close to half of spike-specific TCRs reportedly recognize unmutated variant regions.

To note about this clone: Its antigen is as yet unknown.

The material sequenced was peripheral blood, taken on day 0 of AZD1222 vaccination. The sequence was obtained from an adult in good health. The rearrangement links TRBV5-6 to TRBJ2-1, with TRBD2 matching 7 bases. In DNA form, the CDR3 reads TGTGCCAGCAGCTTGGAGAGGGCGGGGAGGGCCGTGAATGAGCAGTTCTTC. It codes for CASSLERAGRAVNEQFF.